Listed below are T cell receptor beta chains from one sample, sequenced in a study of T-cell reconstitution after alpha-beta-depleted transplantation in children. A single record per CDR3 protein comes from TCRdb applying MiXCR to the PCR reads. The data hold about 610,000 distinct CDR3 sequences, with 25% to 30% observed a single time. The input for sequencing was PBMCs, taken before TCRalphabeta/CD19-depleted stem cell transplant. Every receptor here comes from a boy in the first two years of life with Wiskott-Aldrich syndrome, due to receive a stem cell transplant. The CDR3 runs from the conserved cysteine through the conserved F or W. The D gene is left open where the match is weak. Size values are once, few and many counts, or a class for expanded clones, and some rows have none.

j_call: TRBJ2-5
d_call: -
v_call: TRBV20-1
clone_size: -
cdr3_nt: TGCAGTGCTAGAGATCCCCTTTCACTAAGTATGGACGAGACCCAGTACTTC
cdr3_aa: CSARDPLSLSMDETQYF

j_call: TRBJ2-2
d_call: TRBD2
v_call: TRBV5-1
clone_size: few
cdr3_nt: TGCGCCAGCAGCGGACAACTAGCGGGAGGTCGAACCGGGGAGCTGTTTTTT
cdr3_aa: CASSGQLAGGRTGELFF

j_call: TRBJ2-2
d_call: -
v_call: TRBV5-1
clone_size: -
cdr3_nt: TGCGCCAGCAGCTTAGATCCTAAGGTTAGCGGTAACACCGGGGAGCTGTTTTTT
cdr3_aa: CASSLDPKVSGNTGELFF

j_call: TRBJ2-7
d_call: TRBD2
v_call: TRBV20-1
clone_size: -
cdr3_nt: TGCAGTGCCCCTAGCGGGAGACTTTTCGACCAGTACTTC
cdr3_aa: CSAPSGRLFDQYF

j_call: TRBJ2-1
d_call: TRBD1
v_call: TRBV6-4
clone_size: once
cdr3_nt: TGTGCCACCTCTTTAAACCAGGGGGCCGAGCAGTTCTTC
cdr3_aa: CATSLNQGAEQFF

j_call: TRBJ2-1
d_call: TRBD2
v_call: TRBV20-1
clone_size: -
cdr3_nt: TGCAGTGGAGGACTAGCAAAGGAGCAGTTCTTC
cdr3_aa: CSGGLAKEQFF

j_call: TRBJ1-2
d_call: -
v_call: TRBV29-1
clone_size: few
cdr3_nt: TGCAGCGCTAATTTGGGAGATGGCTACACCTTC
cdr3_aa: CSANLGDGYTF

j_call: TRBJ1-1
d_call: -
v_call: TRBV7-2
clone_size: -
cdr3_nt: TGTGCCAGCAGCTTAAATTTTAGGATTAGGGCCCCTGAAGCTTTCTTT
cdr3_aa: CASSLNFRIRAPEAFF

j_call: TRBJ2-2
d_call: TRBD2
v_call: TRBV9
clone_size: few
cdr3_nt: TGTGCCAGCAGCCCGCGGGGGGACCAAAACACCGGGGAGCTGTTTTTT
cdr3_aa: CASSPRGDQNTGELFF

j_call: TRBJ1-6
d_call: TRBD1
v_call: TRBV4-2
clone_size: -
cdr3_nt: TGTGCCAGCAGCCAAGAAGGGGACAGTTACCTCCACTTT
cdr3_aa: CASSQEGDSYLHF